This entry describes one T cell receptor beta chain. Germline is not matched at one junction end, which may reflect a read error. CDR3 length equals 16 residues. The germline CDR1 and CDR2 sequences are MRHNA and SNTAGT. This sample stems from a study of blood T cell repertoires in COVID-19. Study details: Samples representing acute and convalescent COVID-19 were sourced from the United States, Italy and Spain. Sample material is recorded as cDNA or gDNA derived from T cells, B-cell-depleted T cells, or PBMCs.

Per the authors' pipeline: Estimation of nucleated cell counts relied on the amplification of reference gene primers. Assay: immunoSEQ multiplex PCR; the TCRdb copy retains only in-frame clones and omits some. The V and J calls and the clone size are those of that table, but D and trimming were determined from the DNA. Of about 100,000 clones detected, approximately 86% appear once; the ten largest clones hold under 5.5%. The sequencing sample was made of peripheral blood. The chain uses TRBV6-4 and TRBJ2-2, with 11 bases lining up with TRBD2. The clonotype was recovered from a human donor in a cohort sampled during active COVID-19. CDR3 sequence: CASAELAGGSTRELFF. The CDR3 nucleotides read TGTGCCAGCGCGGAATTAGCGGGAGGGAGCACCAGGGAGCTGTTTTTT.